This T cell receptor beta chain was sequenced in a study of T-cell reconstitution after alpha-beta-depleted transplantation in children. V lost 10 bases to trimming and J lost 5 bases, with 26 bases between them. Germline assignment: CDR1 MNHNS and CDR2 SASEGT. This CDR3 has 16 residues. This clonotype was picked up many times. Antigen unknown. Study conclusions and caveats: A year post-transplant, T-cell counts and diversity derived mostly from newly produced T cells.

Unique molecular identifiers were built into the TCRbeta library. Using its own MiXCR run on the PCR reads, TCRdb lists one record per CDR3 protein. The table includes approximately 190,000 distinct CDR3 sequences, about 6% detected once. This chain joins TRBV6-1 and TRBJ2-5; perhaps TRBD1 as D (5 bases). The TCR was taken from a girl in the first two years of life with combined immunodeficiency, due to receive a stem cell transplant. The material sequenced was PBMCs, taken before TCRalphabeta/CD19-depleted stem cell transplant. The CDR3: CATTERQSQVGETQYF. The CDR3 DNA reads as TGTGCCACGACAGAACGGCAGTCTCAGGTGGGGGAGACCCAGTACTTC.